The next 2 T cell receptor beta chains were all read from a single sample in a study of CD8+ T cells in alopecia areata. RNA was isolated and reverse transcribed to cDNA, the sequencing template. Profiling relied on immunoSEQ multiplex PCR, and the TCRdb table lists in-frame clones only, not all of them. The repertoire holds under 150,000 clones, with 62% as singletons. Sequencing was done on a sample of CD8+ T cells sorted from blood. The origin of the receptors is a human donor in good health.

The J gene is TRBJ2-7, the V gene TRBV9; D perhaps matches TRBD1 (5 bases). Between the trimmed V and J ends, which lost 3 bases and 3 bases, there was a span of 10 bases. Germline V gives CDR1 SGDLS, CDR2 YYNGEE. This CDR3 is 13 amino acids long. Here the CDR3 reads CASSATENYEQYF. The CDR3 DNA reads TGTGCCAGCAGCGCGACAGAAAACTACGAGCAGTACTTC.

This clone turned up a few times. V and J are TRBV29-1 and TRBJ1-1; D not resolved. CDR3 size: 12 residues. Germline V lookup: CDR1 SQVTM, CDR2 ANQGSEA. Trimming removed 5 bases from V and 0 bases from J, with 7 bases in between. Here the CDR3 reads CSVPNVNTEAFF. The CDR3 nucleotides read TGCAGCGTTCCGAATGTGAACACTGAAGCTTTCTTT.